This entry concerns a single T cell receptor (beta chain). These data come from a study of blood T cell repertoires in COVID-19. Whole-study context: The study drew acute and convalescent COVID-19 samples from the United States, Italy and Spain. The analysed material was cDNA or gDNA that came from T cells, B-cell-depleted T cells, or PBMCs.

There are 15 residues in the CDR3. CDR1 and CDR2 from the germline V gene are SGHNT and YENEEA. Trimming removed 3 bases from V and 2 bases from J, with 11 bases in between. In the source study's methods: Nucleated cell counts were estimated from reference gene primer amplification. Profiled with immunoSEQ multiplex PCR; TCRdb holds only in-frame clones, not every one. That table is the source of V, J and clone size, and D and trimming were worked out from the DNA. The data hold tens of thousands of clones, with 94% observed a single time. This chain connects TRBV11-3 to TRBJ2-1; no firm D call. Sequencing was performed on peripheral blood. This clonotype was sampled from a human donor with active COVID-19. The donor label of this sample is uncertain. The CDR3 DNA reads TGTGCCAGCAGCTTCTCCGTAGCTACCTACAATGAGCAGTTCTTC. This sequence encodes CASSFSVATYNEQFF.